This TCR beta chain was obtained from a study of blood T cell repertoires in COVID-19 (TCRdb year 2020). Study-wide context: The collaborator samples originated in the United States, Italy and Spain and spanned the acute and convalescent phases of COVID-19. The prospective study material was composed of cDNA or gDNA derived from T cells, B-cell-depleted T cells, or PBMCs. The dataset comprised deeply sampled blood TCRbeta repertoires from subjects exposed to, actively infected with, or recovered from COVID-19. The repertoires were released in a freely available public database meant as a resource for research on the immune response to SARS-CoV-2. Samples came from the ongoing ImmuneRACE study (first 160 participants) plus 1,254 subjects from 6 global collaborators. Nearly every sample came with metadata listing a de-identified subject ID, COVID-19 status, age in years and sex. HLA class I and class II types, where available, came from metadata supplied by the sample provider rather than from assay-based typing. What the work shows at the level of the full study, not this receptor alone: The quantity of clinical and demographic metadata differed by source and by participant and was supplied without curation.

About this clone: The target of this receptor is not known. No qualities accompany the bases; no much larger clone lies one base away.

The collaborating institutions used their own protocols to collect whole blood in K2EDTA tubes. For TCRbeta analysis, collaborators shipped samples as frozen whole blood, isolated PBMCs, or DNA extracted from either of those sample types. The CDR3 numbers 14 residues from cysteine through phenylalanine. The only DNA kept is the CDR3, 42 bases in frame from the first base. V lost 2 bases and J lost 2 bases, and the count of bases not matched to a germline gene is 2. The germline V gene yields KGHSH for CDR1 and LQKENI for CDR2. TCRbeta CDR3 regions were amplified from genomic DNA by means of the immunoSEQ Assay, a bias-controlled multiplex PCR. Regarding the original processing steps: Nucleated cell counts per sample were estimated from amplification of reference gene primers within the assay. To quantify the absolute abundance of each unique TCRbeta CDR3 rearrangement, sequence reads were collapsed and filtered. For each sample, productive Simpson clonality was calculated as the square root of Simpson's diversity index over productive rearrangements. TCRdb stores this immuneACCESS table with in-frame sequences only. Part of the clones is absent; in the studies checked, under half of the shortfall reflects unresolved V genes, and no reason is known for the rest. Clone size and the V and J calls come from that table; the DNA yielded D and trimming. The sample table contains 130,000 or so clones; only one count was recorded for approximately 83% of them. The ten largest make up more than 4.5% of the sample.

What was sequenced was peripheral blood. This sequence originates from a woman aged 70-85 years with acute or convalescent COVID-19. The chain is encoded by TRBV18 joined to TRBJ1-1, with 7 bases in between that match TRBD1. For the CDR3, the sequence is CASSPAGGNTEAFF. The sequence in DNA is TGTGCCAGCTCACCAGCAGGGGGAAACACTGAAGCTTTCTTT.